The clone carrying this TCR beta chain has at least ten counts. Antigen unknown. The data stem from a study of T-cell memory formation after mild COVID-19. Study observations and caveats: The CD4+ clones that contracted clustered mainly within CM and EM, and the CD8+ clones concentrated in EMRA. Clones from the second wave (peaking day 37) had unconfirmed SARS-CoV-2 specificity. Some responding clones appeared in pre-infection memory, suggesting cross-reactive memory joined.

Amplification by 5'RACE using constant-segment primers produced TCR alpha and TCR beta cDNA libraries that carried sample barcodes and UMIs. TCRdb independently ran MiXCR on the 5' RACE reads; one entry per CDR3 protein. The repertoire has 35,000 to 50,000 distinct CDR3 sequences, over 6.5% of them found once; the top ten carry approximately 0.74%. Germline values: CDR1 LGHNA, CDR2 YNFKEQ. The CDR3 is 13 amino acids. V was pared by 0 bases and J by 6 bases, with 7 bases between. This sequence originates from an adult who had mild COVID-19 (a few samples of this study predate the infection). Cell type and time point are not known. The chain has TRBV4-2 and TRBJ2-3; D is ambiguous. Material: PBMCs or a T cell subset sorted from them (not recorded which). The CDR3 sequence is CASSQDPRDTQYF. In nucleotides, the CDR3 is TGTGCCAGCAGCCAAGACCCCAGGGATACGCAGTATTTT.